A single sample is the source of the 20 T cell receptor beta chains below, sequenced in a study of TIL therapy for anti-PD-1-resistant metastatic lung cancer. The time point denotes: pre-treatment sample, taken before nivolumab and TIL therapy. The libraries were made with immunoSEQ v3. TCRdb's copy holds only in-frame clones and misses some; the assay was immunoSEQ multiplex PCR. The sample consists of about 45,000 clones, less than 80% of them appearing once. The material sequenced was blood, taken at baseline. The origin of the receptors is a man in his sixties or seventies with non-small cell lung cancer.

The chain has TRBV7-6 and TRBJ2-1; a possible D gene is TRBD2 (5 bases). Trimming pared 0 bases from V and 6 bases from J, leaving 18 bases between. Germline CDR1 and CDR2: SGHVS and FNYEAQ. The CDR3 consists of 17 residues. The CDR3 DNA reads TGTGCCAGCAGCTTAGCGGCCGGGGTGCCCGCATTCAATGAGCAGTTCTTC. Translating gives CASSLAAGVPAFNEQFF.

The table lists this clone with a count of one. The chain links TRBV7-6 to TRBJ2-3; TRBD2 matches 13 bases. The CDR3 runs 15 residues. J lost 5 bases, V lost 5 bases, and 4 bases had no gene match. Per germline, CDR1 SGHVS and CDR2 FNYEAQ. The CDR3 here is CASSTGTSGKDTQYF. The CDR3, as DNA: TGTGCCAGCAGCACCGGGACTAGCGGGAAAGATACGCAGTATTTT.

The chain joins TRBV7-2 to TRBJ1-5; D remains ambiguous. The CDR3 is 15 amino acids. CDR1 and CDR2 from the germline V gene are SGHTA and FQGNSA. V lost 1 base, J lost 1 base, and 8 bases lay in between. DNA for the CDR3: TGTGCCAGCAGCTTAGAGGGAAAAAGCAATCAGCCCCAGCATTTT. It encodes CASSLEGKSNQPQHF. Full variable domain (remainder filled in from reference TRBV7-2 and TRBJ1-5): GAGVSQSPSNKVTEKGKDVELRCDPISGHTALYWYRQSLGQGLEFLIYFQGNSAPDKSGLPSDRFSAERTGGSVSTLTIQRTQQEDSAVYLCASSLEGKSNQPQHFGDGTRLSIL.

The chain carries TRBV7-9 and TRBJ1-2; 9 bases line up with TRBD1. CDR3 length: 14 residues. Unmatched junction bases numbered 7, after V lost 5 bases and J lost 6 bases. CDR1 is SEHNR, CDR2 FQNEAQ, per germline (reference sequence). CDR3 DNA sequence: TGTGCCAGCAGCCCACAGGGGGCGACTAATGGCTACACCTTC. Translating gives CASSPQGATNGYTF. The variable domain in full, completed from reference TRBV7-9 and TRBJ1-2, reads DTGVSQNPRHKITKRGQNVTFRCDPISEHNRLYWYRQTLGQGPEFLTYFQNEAQLEKSRLLSDRFSAERPKGSFSTLEIQRTEQGDSAMYLCASSPQGATNGYTFGSGTRLTVV.

V is TRBV4-1 and J is TRBJ2-1, with D hard to call. With 5 bases removed from V and 2 bases from J, the gap between germline ends came to 16 bases. The CDR3 loop spans 16 amino acids. Germline CDR1 reads MGHRA; CDR2 reads YSYEKL. This CDR3 reads CASSNPSASTYNEQFF. As DNA, the CDR3 is TGCGCCAGCAGCAACCCTTCAGCGTCCACCTACAATGAGCAGTTCTTC.

The chain links TRBV27 to TRBJ2-7; no clear D. The CDR3 has 14 residues. V was pared by 2 bases and J by 0 bases, with 8 bases between. CDR1 and CDR2 (germline): MNHEY, SMNVEV (reference sequence). CDR3 sequence (DNA): TGTGCCAGCAGTTTAGGGCCAGACTCCTACGAGCAGTACTTC. Translated: CASSLGPDSYEQYF.

V usage is TRBV28 and J usage is TRBJ2-5; D ambiguous. CDR3 size: 18 residues. CDR1 is MDHEN and CDR2 is SYDVKM in the germline V gene. The V end was cut by 4 bases, the J end by 2 bases, with 23 bases between. CDR3 nucleotides: TGTGCCAGCAGTTCAAAGGGTCAGGTAGTCGGAATACAAGAGACCCAGTACTTC. Protein sequence: CASSSKGQVVGIQETQYF.

The V call is TRBV7-9, the J call TRBJ2-3; TRBD1 aligns across 7 bases. Unmatched junction bases numbered 7, after V lost 4 bases and J lost 0 bases. The length of the CDR3 is 16 residues. CDR1 SEHNR and CDR2 FQNEAQ come from the germline V gene (reference sequence). The CDR3 nucleotides read TGTGCCAGCAGCTCGCTTGAGACAGGGAGCACAGATACGCAGTATTTT. Its translation: CASSSLETGSTDTQYF.

This sequence joins TRBV7-9 and TRBJ2-4, with 7 bases matching TRBD1. This CDR3 has 12 amino acids. Trimming at V came to 2 bases and at J to 16 bases, leaving 8 bases not matched to a gene. Germline-derived CDR1 and CDR2 are SEHNR and FQNEAQ (reference sequence). For the CDR3, the DNA is TGTGCCAGCAGCTTATCGCTCGGGACAGCTTACTTC. It translates to CASSLSLGTAYF.

This chain links TRBV9 with TRBJ2-3, with TRBD2 identical over 9 bases. Per the germline V gene, CDR1 is SGDLS and CDR2 is YYNGEE. V dropped 0 bases and J dropped 5; count of bases not matched to a gene: 7. The length of the CDR3 is 16 residues. CDR3 sequence: CASSVESGRRGDTQYF. The CDR3 DNA follows: TGTGCCAGCAGCGTAGAAAGCGGGAGGCGGGGAGATACGCAGTATTTT.

The chain combines TRBV4-1 with TRBJ1-6; D is uncertain. From germline, CDR1 is MGHRA and CDR2 YSYEKL. The CDR3 loop spans 14 amino acids. The V gene lost 0 bases and the J gene lost 10 bases, with 10 bases spanning the gap. In nucleotides, the CDR3 is TGCGCCAGCAGCCAAGATGTTTCAAAATCACCCCTCCACTTT. Encoded protein: CASSQDVSKSPLHF.

The gene calls are TRBV14 and TRBJ2-7, with 11 bases fitting TRBD2. This CDR3 has 14 amino acids. Germline values: CDR1 SGHDN, CDR2 FVKESK. After removal of 6 bases from V and 1 base from J, the junction contained 2 bases not matched to a gene. Here the CDR3 reads CASRLAGGSYEQYF. CDR3 DNA: TGTGCCAGCAGGTTAGCGGGAGGGTCCTACGAGCAGTACTTC.

The genes are TRBV5-1 and TRBJ2-3; no firm D call. The CDR3 length is 16 residues. Germline CDR1 reads SGHRS; CDR2 reads YFSETQ. The V end was cut by 0 bases, the J end by 8 bases, with 19 bases between. The CDR3: CASSLAVVWSTSTQYF. In DNA form, the CDR3 reads TGCGCCAGCAGCTTGGCCGTGGTCTGGAGTACTTCTACGCAGTATTTT.

As concerns this clone: This sample includes further DNA sequences coding for the same CDR3. V usage is TRBV11-2 and J usage is TRBJ2-3; D remains unclear. V was pared by 0 bases and J by 1 base, with 8 bases between. Germline assignment: CDR1 SGHAT and CDR2 FQNNGV. The CDR3 totals 15 residues. This chain's CDR3 is CASSLDRAGTDTQYF. The CDR3 DNA sequence: TGTGCCAGCAGCTTAGATCGGGCAGGCACAGATACGCAGTATTTT.

V gene TRBV7-9 combines with J gene TRBJ2-7; 7 bases agree with TRBD2. This CDR3 contains 12 residues. Germline CDR1 SEHNR, CDR2 FQNEAQ (reference sequence). Losses at the gene ends were 5 bases for V and 12 bases for J; bases not matched to a gene: 10. In DNA, the CDR3 is TGTGCCAGCAGCCCTGGACTAGTCCCGCGGTACTTC. As protein: CASSPGLVPRYF.

This rearrangement joins TRBV6-6 to TRBJ2-2; no reliable D call. The CDR3 totals 14 residues. The germline V gene has CDR1 MNHNY and CDR2 SVGAGI (reference sequence). Trimming left V 7 bases short and J 1 base short, with 10 bases between. CDR3 coding DNA: TGTGCCAGCAAGTCCAGGAGGAACACCGGGGAGCTGTTTTTT. This gives the protein CASKSRRNTGELFF.

The V call is TRBV21-1, the J call TRBJ2-5; TRBD2 is taken as the D call from the table, unchecked against the DNA. TRBV21-1 is an annotated pseudogene. This CDR3 has 12 residues. CDR3 residues: CASSGRLQTQYF. Written as DNA, the CDR3 is TGTGCCAGTTCCGGGAGGCTACAGACCCAGTACTTC.

The rearrangement uses TRBV27 and TRBJ2-2; 7 bases map to TRBD1. Germline values: CDR1 MNHEY, CDR2 SMNVEV (reference sequence). The ends lost 7 bases at V and 6 bases at J; junction bases unmatched: 2. The CDR3 extends over 12 amino acids. DNA for the CDR3: TGTGCCAGCAAGAGGGGGCCCGGGGAGCTGTTTTTT. As protein: CASKRGPGELFF.

This clone has more than one count but fewer than ten. V usage is TRBV7-6 and J usage is TRBJ2-7, with 9 bases identical to TRBD1. The CDR3 sequence is 16 residues long. CDR1 SGHVS and CDR2 FNYEAQ come from the germline V gene. Losses at the gene ends were 3 bases for V and 5 bases for J; bases not matched to a gene: 11. Here the CDR3 DNA reads TGTGCCAGCAGCTTGACCCAGGGACAGGGCCTCGACGAGCAGTACTTC. Translated, it gives CASSLTQGQGLDEQYF.

This clone was found once. V gene TRBV5-1 combines with J gene TRBJ2-1; 10 positions match TRBD2. Trimming cost V 3 bases and J 4 bases; bases outside gene matches: 4. The CDR3 runs 15 residues. Germline-derived CDR1 and CDR2 are SGHRS and YFSETQ. This CDR3 is CASSSGTSEYNEQFF. The CDR3 coding sequence is TGCGCCAGCAGCTCCGGGACTAGCGAGTACAATGAGCAGTTCTTC.